Listed below are T cell receptor beta chains from one sample, sequenced in a study of T cell responses to AZD1222 COVID-19 vaccine. The repertoire was sequenced with immunoSEQ multiplex PCR; TCRdb's copy has only in-frame clones and lacks some. Counted here are 120,000 to 150,000 clones, 80% to 85% occurring once; the ten biggest clones make up roughly 4%. This specimen was peripheral blood, taken on day 0 of MenACWY control vaccination. Receptor source: an adult in good health. Both conserved end residues are part of each CDR3. The D gene is left open where the match is weak. Size tells how often a clone was seen (once, few, many) or the class of an expanded clone, and some rows leave it out.

v_call	j_call	clone_size	d_call	cdr3_aa	cdr3_nt
TRBV2	TRBJ2-3	.	.	CASAGGNPGADTQYF	TGTGCCAGCGCAGGCGGGAACCCGGGGGCCGATACGCAGTATTTT
TRBV6-5	TRBJ2-2	.	.	CASRLGTTTGELFF	TGTGCCAGCAGGTTAGGGACCACCACCGGGGAGCTGTTTTTT
TRBV29-1	TRBJ1-3	once	.	CSVVAGAAGNTIYF	TGCAGCGTTGTCGCCGGGGCAGCTGGAAACACCATATATTTT
TRBV6-5	TRBJ1-6	.	.	CASSYSRFGGESPLHF	TGTGCCAGCAGTTACTCAAGGTTCGGGGGGGAGTCACCCCTCCACTTT
TRBV3-1/TRBV3-2	TRBJ2-3	.	TRBD2	CASSHPLRGGARNTQYF	TGTGCCAGCAGCCACCCGTTACGGGGGGGCGCGAGGAATACGCAGTATTTT
TRBV7-3	TRBJ2-2	.	.	CASSLWDTNTGELFF	TGTGCCAGCAGCTTATGGGACACGAACACCGGGGAGCTGTTTTTT
TRBV7-8	TRBJ1-1	.	.	CASSPQPALNTEAFF	TGTGCCAGCAGCCCCCAACCTGCACTGAACACTGAAGCTTTCTTT
TRBV5-6	TRBJ2-7	.	.	CASSLGQGAYEQYF	TGTGCCAGCAGCTTGGGCCAGGGCGCCTACGAGCAGTACTTC
TRBV4-1	TRBJ2-3	.	.	CASSQRSRWQMTADTQYF	TGCGCCAGCAGCCAAAGGAGCCGTTGGCAAATGACGGCTGATACGCAGTATTTT
TRBV18	TRBJ1-4	.	.	CASSPLDPATNEKLFF	TGTGCCAGCTCACCACTAGACCCTGCAACTAATGAAAAACTGTTTTTT
TRBV19	TRBJ2-7	.	TRBD2	CASSPAGLARVYEQYF	TGTGCCAGTAGTCCCGCGGGACTAGCGAGAGTCTACGAGCAGTACTTC
TRBV11-2	TRBJ1-3	once	.	CASSSWDRGNTIYF	TGTGCCAGCAGCTCCTGGGACCGTGGAAACACCATATATTTT
TRBV5-1	TRBJ1-2	few	.	CASSLEGLRDNNGYTF	TGCGCCAGCAGCTTGGAGGGTCTCCGGGACAATAATGGCTACACCTTC
TRBV5-5	TRBJ2-2	.	.	CASSPPTFSTGELFF	TGTGCCAGCAGCCCCCCGACTTTCTCTACCGGGGAGCTGTTTTTT
TRBV5-1	TRBJ2-7	.	TRBD1	CASSLQGARSSYEQYF	TGCGCCAGCAGCTTGCAGGGGGCTCGGTCTTCCTACGAGCAGTACTTC
TRBV12-3/TRBV12-4	TRBJ1-5	few	.	CASMWSNQPQHF	TGTGCCAGCATGTGGTCGAATCAGCCCCAGCATTTT
TRBV11-2	TRBJ2-1	.	.	CASSLGVSVNEQFF	TGTGCCAGCAGCTTGGGGGTATCAGTCAATGAGCAGTTCTTC
TRBV7-9	TRBJ1-1	.	TRBD1	CASSSYRGSIPKAFF	TGTGCCAGCAGCTCCTACAGGGGGTCAATCCCTAAAGCTTTCTTT
TRBV5-1	TRBJ2-1	.	.	CASSIGQYNEQFF	TGCGCCAGCAGCATAGGACAGTACAATGAGCAGTTCTTC
TRBV7-9	TRBJ1-2	many	TRBD1	CASSKGPAEDRATYGYTF	TGTGCCAGCAGTAAAGGCCCCGCGGAGGACAGGGCCACCTATGGCTACACCTTC
TRBV7-2	TRBJ1-6	.	.	CASSLVRGAARGDPLHF	TGTGCCAGCAGCTTAGTTAGGGGAGCGGCGCGAGGGGATCCCCTCCACTTT
TRBV5-1	TRBJ2-1	.	.	CASSLAGDVEQFF	TGCGCCAGCAGCTTGGCGGGCGATGTTGAGCAGTTCTTC
TRBV2	TRBJ1-6	.	TRBD1	CASSPGTANSPLHF	TGTGCCAGCAGTCCCGGGACAGCTAATTCACCCCTCCACTTT
TRBV29-1	TRBJ2-1	.	TRBD2	CSERDANEQFF	TGCAGCGAGCGGGACGCCAATGAGCAGTTCTTC
TRBV2	TRBJ2-1	.	TRBD1	CASSPRTGESRDEQFF	TGTGCCAGCAGTCCCAGGACAGGGGAAAGTAGGGATGAGCAGTTCTTC
TRBV5-6	TRBJ2-1	once	TRBD2	CASTTRRFGGRPNEQFF	TGTGCCAGCACCACACGAAGATTCGGGGGGAGGCCTAATGAGCAGTTCTTC
TRBV6-5	TRBJ2-7	.	.	CASSKDTGKSYEQYF	TGTGCCAGCAGCAAAGACACAGGGAAAAGCTACGAGCAGTACTTC
TRBV5-1	TRBJ1-1	.	.	CASSLGAQGEAFF	TGCGCCAGCAGCTTGGGGGCACAGGGAGAAGCTTTCTTT
TRBV11-2	TRBJ2-3	.	TRBD1	CASSFRDRSTDTQYF	TGTGCCAGCAGCTTCCGGGACAGAAGCACAGATACGCAGTATTTT
TRBV5-1	TRBJ2-5	.	.	CASSLGTVQETQYF	TGCGCCAGCAGCTTGGGGACAGTCCAAGAGACCCAGTACTTC
TRBV2	TRBJ1-2	.	.	CASSERRTYGYTF	TGTGCCAGCAGTGAGCGCAGAACCTATGGCTACACCTTC
TRBV7-9	TRBJ1-1	once	.	CASSMTRNTEAFF	TGTGCCAGCAGCATGACAAGGAACACTGAAGCTTTCTTT
TRBV3-1/TRBV3-2	TRBJ1-2	.	.	CASSRETRSEYTF	TGTGCCAGCAGCCGAGAGACAAGGAGCGAGTACACCTTC
TRBV7-3	TRBJ2-1	.	.	CASSLAVGQYNEQFF	TGTGCCAGCAGCTTGGCTGTGGGGCAGTACAATGAGCAGTTCTTC
TRBV28	TRBJ1-1	.	.	CASSSGGLGQLSMNTEAFF	TGTGCCAGCAGTTCCGGGGGGCTCGGACAGTTGTCGATGAACACTGAAGCTTTCTTT
TRBV5-1	TRBJ2-7	.	.	CASSKLSGAGQPYEQYF	TGCGCCAGCAGCAAACTATCCGGAGCGGGACAGCCCTACGAGCAGTACTTC
TRBV9	TRBJ1-2	.	TRBD1	CASSGLQGGHGYTF	TGTGCCAGCAGCGGCTTACAGGGGGGCCATGGCTACACCTTC
TRBV7-9	TRBJ1-5	.	.	CASGYSNQPQHF	TGTGCCAGCGGTTATAGCAATCAGCCCCAGCATTTT
TRBV5-5	TRBJ2-3	.	.	CASSLVTRTDTQYF	TGTGCCAGCAGCTTGGTAACTCGCACAGATACGCAGTATTTT
TRBV2	TRBJ2-5	once	.	CAGKLSRDPGTQYF	TGTGCCGGAAAACTTAGCAGGGACCCAGGGACCCAGTACTTC
TRBV2	TRBJ1-2	.	.	CASTPGGGYGYTF	TGTGCCAGCACCCCTGGTGGGGGCTATGGCTACACCTTC
TRBV18	TRBJ1-2	.	.	CASSPGSDYGYTF	TGTGCCAGCTCACCAGGATCGGACTATGGCTACACCTTC
TRBV28	TRBJ1-2	.	.	CASSLGTAYGYTF	TGTGCCAGCAGTTTGGGGACGGCGTATGGCTACACCTTC
TRBV24-1	TRBJ1-5	.	.	CATSEGTYSNQPQHF	TGTGCCACCAGTGAAGGGACGTATAGCAATCAGCCCCAGCATTTT
TRBV24-1	TRBJ2-2	once	TRBD2	CATAELAGPSNTGELFF	TGTGCCACCGCAGAACTAGCGGGGCCATCGAACACCGGGGAGCTGTTTTTT
TRBV5-1	TRBJ1-4	.	.	CASSLFRGASGTNEKLFF	TGCGCCAGCAGCTTGTTTAGGGGGGCTAGTGGAACTAATGAAAAACTGTTTTTT